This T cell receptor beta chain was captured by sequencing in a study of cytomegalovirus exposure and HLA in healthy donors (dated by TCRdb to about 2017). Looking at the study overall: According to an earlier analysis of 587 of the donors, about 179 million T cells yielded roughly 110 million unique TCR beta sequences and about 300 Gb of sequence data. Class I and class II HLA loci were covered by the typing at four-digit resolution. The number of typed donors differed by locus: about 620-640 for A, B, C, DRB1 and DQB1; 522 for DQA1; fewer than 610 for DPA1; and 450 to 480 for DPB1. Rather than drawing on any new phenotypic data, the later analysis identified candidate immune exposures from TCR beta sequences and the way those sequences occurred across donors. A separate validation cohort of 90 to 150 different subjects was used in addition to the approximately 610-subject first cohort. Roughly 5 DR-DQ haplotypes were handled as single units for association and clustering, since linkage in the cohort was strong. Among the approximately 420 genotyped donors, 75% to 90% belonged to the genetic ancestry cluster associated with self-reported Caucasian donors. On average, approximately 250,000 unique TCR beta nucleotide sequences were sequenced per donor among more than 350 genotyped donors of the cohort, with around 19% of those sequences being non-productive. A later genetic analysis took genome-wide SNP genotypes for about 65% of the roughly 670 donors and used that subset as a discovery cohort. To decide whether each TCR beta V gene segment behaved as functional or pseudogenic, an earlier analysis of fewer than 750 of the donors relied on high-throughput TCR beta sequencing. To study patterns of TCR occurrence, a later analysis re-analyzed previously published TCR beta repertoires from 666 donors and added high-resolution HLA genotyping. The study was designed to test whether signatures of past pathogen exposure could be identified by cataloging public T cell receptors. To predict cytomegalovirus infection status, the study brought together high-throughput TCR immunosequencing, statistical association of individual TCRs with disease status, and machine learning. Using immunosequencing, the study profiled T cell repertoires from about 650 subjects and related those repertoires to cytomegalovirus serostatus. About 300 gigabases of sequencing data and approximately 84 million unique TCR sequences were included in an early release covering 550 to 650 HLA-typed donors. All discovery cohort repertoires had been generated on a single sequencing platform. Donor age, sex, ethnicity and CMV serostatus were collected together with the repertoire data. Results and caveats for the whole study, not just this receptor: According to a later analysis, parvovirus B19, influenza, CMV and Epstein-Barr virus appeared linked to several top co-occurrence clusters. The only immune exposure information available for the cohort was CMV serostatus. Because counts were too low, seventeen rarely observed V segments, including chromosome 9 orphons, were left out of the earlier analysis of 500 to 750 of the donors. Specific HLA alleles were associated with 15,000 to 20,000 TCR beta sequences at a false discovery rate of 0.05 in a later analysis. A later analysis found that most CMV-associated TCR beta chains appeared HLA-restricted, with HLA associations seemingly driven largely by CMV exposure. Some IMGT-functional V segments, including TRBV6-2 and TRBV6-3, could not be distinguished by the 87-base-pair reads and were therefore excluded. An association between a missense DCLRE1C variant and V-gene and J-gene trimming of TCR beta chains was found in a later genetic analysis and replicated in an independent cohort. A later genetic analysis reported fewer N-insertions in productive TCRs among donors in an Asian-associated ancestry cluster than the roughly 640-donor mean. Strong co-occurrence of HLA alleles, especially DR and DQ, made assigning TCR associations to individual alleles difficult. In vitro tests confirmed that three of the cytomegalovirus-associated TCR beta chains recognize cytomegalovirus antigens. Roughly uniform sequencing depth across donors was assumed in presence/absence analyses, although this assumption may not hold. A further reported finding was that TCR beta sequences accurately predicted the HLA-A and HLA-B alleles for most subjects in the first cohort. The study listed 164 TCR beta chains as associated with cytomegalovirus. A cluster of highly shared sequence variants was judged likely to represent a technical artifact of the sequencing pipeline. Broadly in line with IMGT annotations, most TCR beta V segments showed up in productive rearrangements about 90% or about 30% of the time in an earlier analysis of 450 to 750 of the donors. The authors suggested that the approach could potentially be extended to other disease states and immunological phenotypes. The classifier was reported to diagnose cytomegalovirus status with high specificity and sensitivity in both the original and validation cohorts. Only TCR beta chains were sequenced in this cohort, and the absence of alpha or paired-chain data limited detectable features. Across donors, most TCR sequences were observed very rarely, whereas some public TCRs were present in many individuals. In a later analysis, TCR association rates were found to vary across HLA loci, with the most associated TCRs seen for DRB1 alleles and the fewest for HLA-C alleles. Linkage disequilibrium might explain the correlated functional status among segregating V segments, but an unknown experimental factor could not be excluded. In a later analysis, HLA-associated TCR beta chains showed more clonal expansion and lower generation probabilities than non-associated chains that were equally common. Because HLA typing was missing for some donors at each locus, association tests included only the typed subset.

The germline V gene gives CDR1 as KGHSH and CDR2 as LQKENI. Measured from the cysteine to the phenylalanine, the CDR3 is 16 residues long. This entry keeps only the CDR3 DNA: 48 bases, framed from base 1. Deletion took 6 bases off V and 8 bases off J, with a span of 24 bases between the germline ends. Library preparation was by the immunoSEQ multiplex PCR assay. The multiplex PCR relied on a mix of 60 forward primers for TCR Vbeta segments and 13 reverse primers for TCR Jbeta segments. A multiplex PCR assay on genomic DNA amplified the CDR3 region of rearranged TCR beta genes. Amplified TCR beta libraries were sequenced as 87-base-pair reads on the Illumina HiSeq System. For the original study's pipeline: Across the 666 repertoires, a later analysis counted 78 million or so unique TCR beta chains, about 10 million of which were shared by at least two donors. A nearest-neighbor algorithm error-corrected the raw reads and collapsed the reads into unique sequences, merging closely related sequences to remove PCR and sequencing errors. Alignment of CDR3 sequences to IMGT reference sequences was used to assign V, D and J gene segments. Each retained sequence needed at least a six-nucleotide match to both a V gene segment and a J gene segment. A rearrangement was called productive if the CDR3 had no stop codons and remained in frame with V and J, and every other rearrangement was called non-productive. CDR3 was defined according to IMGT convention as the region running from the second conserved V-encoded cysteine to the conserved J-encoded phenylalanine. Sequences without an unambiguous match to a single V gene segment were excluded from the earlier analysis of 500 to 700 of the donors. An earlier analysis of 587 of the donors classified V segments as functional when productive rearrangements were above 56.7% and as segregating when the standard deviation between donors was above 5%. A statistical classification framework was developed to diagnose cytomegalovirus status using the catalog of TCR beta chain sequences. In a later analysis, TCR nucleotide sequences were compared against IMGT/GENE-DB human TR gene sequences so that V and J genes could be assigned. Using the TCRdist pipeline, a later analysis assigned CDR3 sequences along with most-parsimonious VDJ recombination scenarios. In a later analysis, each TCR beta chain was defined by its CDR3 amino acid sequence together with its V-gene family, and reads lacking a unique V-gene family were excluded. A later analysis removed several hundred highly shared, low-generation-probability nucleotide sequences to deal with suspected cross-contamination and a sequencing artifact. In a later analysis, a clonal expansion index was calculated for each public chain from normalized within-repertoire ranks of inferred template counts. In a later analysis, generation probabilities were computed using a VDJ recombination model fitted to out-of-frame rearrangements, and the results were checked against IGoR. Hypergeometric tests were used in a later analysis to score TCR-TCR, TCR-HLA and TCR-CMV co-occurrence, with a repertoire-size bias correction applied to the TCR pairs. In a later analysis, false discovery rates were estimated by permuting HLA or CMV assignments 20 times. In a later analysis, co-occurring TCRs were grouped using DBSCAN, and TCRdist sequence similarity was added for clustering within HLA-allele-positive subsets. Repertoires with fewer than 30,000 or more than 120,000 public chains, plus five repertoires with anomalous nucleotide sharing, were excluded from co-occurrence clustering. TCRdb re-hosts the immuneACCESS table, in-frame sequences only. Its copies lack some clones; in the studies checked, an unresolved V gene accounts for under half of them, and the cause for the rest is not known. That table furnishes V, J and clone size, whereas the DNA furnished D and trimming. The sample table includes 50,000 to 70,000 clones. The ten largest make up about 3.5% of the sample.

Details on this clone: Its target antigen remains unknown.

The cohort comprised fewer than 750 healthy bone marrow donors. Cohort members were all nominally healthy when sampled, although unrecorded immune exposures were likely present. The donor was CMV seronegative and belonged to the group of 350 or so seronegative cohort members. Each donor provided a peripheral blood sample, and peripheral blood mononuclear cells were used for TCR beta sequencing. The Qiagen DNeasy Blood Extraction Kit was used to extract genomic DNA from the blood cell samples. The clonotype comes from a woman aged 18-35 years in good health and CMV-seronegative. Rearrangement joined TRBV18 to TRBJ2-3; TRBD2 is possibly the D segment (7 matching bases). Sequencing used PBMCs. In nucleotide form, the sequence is TGTGCCAGCTCTCCGGCGAATAGGGGGGGCTCGGCTACGCAGTATTTT. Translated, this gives CASSPANRGGSATQYF.